The clone carrying this T cell receptor (beta chain) was observed a handful of times. The TCR beta CDR3 regions underwent amplification from RNA transcripts. HTBI-primed RT-PCR formed the first round, and a multiplex PCR formed the second. In TCRdb, the multiplex PCR reads were re-called with MiXCR into one record per CDR3 protein. Among around 1,200,000 distinct CDR3 sequences listed, less than 45% were seen once. The source of the sample is a study of Graves' ophthalmopathy and Graves' hyperthyroidism. Trimming took 6 bases from V and 11 from J, leaving 14 bases between them. CDR1 is MNHEY and CDR2 is SVGAGI in the germline V gene. The length of the CDR3 is 13 residues.

The chain is built from TRBV6-5 and TRBJ2-6; D is possibly TRBD1 (5 bases). The TCR comes from an adult man with Graves' hyperthyroidism. Sequencing was performed on peripheral blood or thyroid tissue (not recorded which). The CDR3 region is CASSPLQQDVLTF. The CDR3, as DNA: TGTGCCAGCAGCCCCCTCCAACAGGACGTCCTGACTTTC.